Listed below are T cell receptor beta chains from one sample, sequenced in a study of blood T cell repertoires in COVID-19. Sequencing used immunoSEQ multiplex PCR; TCRdb keeps in-frame clones, though not all of them. The sample has fewer than 65,000 clones; 80% to 90% are singletons. The sample was peripheral blood. Receptor source: a man aged 60 to 69 with acute or convalescent COVID-19. Each CDR3 is given with its conserved first and last residue. The order of the fields is J gene, V gene, clone size, D gene, CDR3 protein, CDR3 DNA. A D gene is named only where the DNA matches it firmly. Some rows mark clone size as missing; the rest say once, few, many or name a class of expanded clone.

TRBJ2-1,TRBV15,.,.,CATSGRLENNEQFF,TGTGCCACCAGCGGAAGACTAGAGAACAATGAGCAGTTCTTC
TRBJ1-4,TRBV2,.,.,CASNRRGSEKLFF,TGTGCCAGCAACCGCCGGGGGAGTGAAAAACTGTTTTTT
TRBJ1-3,TRBV5-1,once,.,CASSIGQSRNTIYF,TGCGCCAGCAGCATAGGACAGTCCAGAAACACCATATATTTT
TRBJ2-1,TRBV20-1,.,TRBD2,CSASYSGDSRNEQFF,TGCAGTGCTAGTTACAGCGGGGATAGTCGCAATGAGCAGTTCTTC
TRBJ2-1,TRBV11-2,.,.,CASSLAGRANEQFF,TGTGCCAGCAGCCTAGCAGGCAGGGCCAATGAGCAGTTCTTC
TRBJ1-1,TRBV19,.,.,CASSILVAGFTEAFF,.
TRBJ2-2,TRBV24-1,.,.,CATSGALGADTGELFF,TGTGCCACCAGTGGGGCCCTAGGGGCGGACACCGGGGAGCTGTTTTTT
TRBJ2-2,TRBV6-5,.,TRBD1,CASSYSRQGNTGELFF,TGTGCCAGCAGTTACTCCCGACAGGGGAACACCGGGGAGCTGTTTTTT
TRBJ1-5,TRBV7-9,.,.,CASSLASQSWPQPQHF,TGTGCCAGCAGCTTAGCGTCCCAGTCTTGGCCTCAGCCCCAGCATTTT
TRBJ1-2,TRBV5-6,.,.,CASSFTGLNYGYTF,TGTGCCAGCAGCTTTACAGGGTTAAACTATGGCTACACCTTC
TRBJ2-2,TRBV5-4,.,TRBD2,CASSLISGGYDTGELFF,TGTGCCAGCAGCTTGATAAGCGGGGGCTACGACACCGGGGAGCTGTTTTTT
TRBJ2-7,TRBV2,.,TRBD1,CASRGTASYEQYF,TGTGCCAGCAGGGGGACAGCTTCCTACGAGCAGTACTTC
TRBJ1-2,TRBV6-1,.,TRBD1,CASSEADDRVGGYTF,TGTGCCAGCAGTGAAGCGGACGACAGGGTGGGCGGCTACACCTTC
TRBJ2-2,TRBV4-3,.,TRBD1,CASSYQLKVGQGWTGELFF,TGCGCCAGCAGCTACCAGTTAAAAGTTGGACAGGGATGGACCGGGGAGCTGTTTTTT
TRBJ2-3,TRBV4-1,.,TRBD2,CASSQDPPSGKTDTQYF,TGCGCCAGCAGCCAAGATCCCCCTAGCGGGAAAACAGATACGCAGTATTTT
TRBJ2-7,TRBV4-3,few,TRBD1,CASSQEGGDRAYEQYF,TGCGCCAGCAGCCAAGAAGGGGGGGACAGGGCATACGAGCAGTACTTC
TRBJ2-1,TRBV5-4,.,.,CASSVYNEQFF,TGTGCCAGCAGCGTATACAATGAGCAGTTCTTC
TRBJ1-1,TRBV6-5,few,.,CASSYGGETTEAFF,TGTGCCAGCAGTTACGGGGGGGAGACCACTGAAGCTTTCTTT
TRBJ1-2,TRBV7-2,.,.,CASSFSNNRVNGYTF,TGTGCCAGCAGCTTCTCGAACAACAGGGTCAATGGCTACACCTTC
TRBJ2-7,TRBV10-3,.,TRBD1,CAISQGGRTYEQYF,TGTGCCATCAGCCAAGGGGGCCGTACCTACGAGCAGTACTTC
TRBJ2-7,TRBV7-3,.,.,CASSLSVEGEQYF,TGTGCCAGCAGCTTAAGTGTAGAGGGCGAGCAGTACTTC
TRBJ1-1,TRBV11-3,.,.,CASSSNGGTEAFF,TGTGCCAGCAGCTCCAACGGGGGGACTGAAGCTTTCTTT
TRBJ2-5,TRBV4-2,.,.,CASSHRQGGVETQYF,TGTGCCAGCAGCCACCGGCAGGGCGGGGTCGAGACCCAGTACTTC
TRBJ1-5,TRBV19,few,.,CASSIGASNQPQHF,TGTGCCAGTAGTATAGGGGCGAGCAATCAGCCCCAGCATTTT
TRBJ2-7,TRBV29-1,.,TRBD1,CSVRPGQGIYEQYF,TGCAGCGTTCGTCCGGGACAGGGGATCTACGAGCAGTACTTC
TRBJ2-7,TRBV7-2,.,TRBD1,CASSRAGTGGNEQYF,TGTGCCAGCAGCCGGGCCGGGACAGGGGGCAACGAGCAGTACTTC
TRBJ1-1,TRBV2,many,.,CASSQQGRTEAFF,TGTGCCAGCAGCCAACAGGGAAGGACTGAAGCTTTCTTT
TRBJ1-3,TRBV5-1,.,TRBD1,CASSVGGAFGNTIYF,TGCGCCAGCAGCGTAGGGGGCGCATTTGGAAACACCATATATTTT
TRBJ2-2,TRBV5-8,.,.,CASSLQYTGELFF,TGTGCCAGCAGCTTACAGTACACCGGGGAGCTGTTTTTT
TRBJ2-1,TRBV6-6,.,.,CASSYPTSFNEQFF,TGTGCCAGCAGTTACCCGACATCGTTCAATGAGCAGTTCTTC
TRBJ2-1,TRBV12-5,.,.,CASGLPSSYNEQFF,TGTGCTAGTGGTTTGCCTAGCTCCTACAATGAGCAGTTCTTC
TRBJ1-1,TRBV11-1,.,TRBD1,CASSPQGQGNTEAFF,TGTGCCAGCAGCCCACAGGGACAGGGGAACACTGAAGCTTTCTTT
TRBJ1-2,TRBV6-5,.,TRBD1,CASYQGTANYGYTF,TGTGCCAGCTATCAAGGGACAGCTAACTATGGCTACACCTTC